The following is a T cell receptor beta chain sequence with its context. No antigen is known for it. Clones were read by immunoSEQ multiplex PCR, and TCRdb kept only the in-frame ones, dropping some. The table lists about 40,000 clones, over 85% of them singletons. This entry comes from a study of cytomegalovirus exposure and HLA in healthy donors. Study-level results: Subsequent analysis showed first-cohort TCR clusters tending to co-occur in about 110 validation repertoires. Researchers catalogued around 150 TCR beta chains as cytomegalovirus-associated. Among TCR sequences, most were rare, though some public TCRs appeared in many donors. The CMV antigen specificity of a few CMV-associated chains was confirmed through in vitro analysis.

Trimming shortened V by 7 bases and J by 0 bases, and 13 bases separated the two germline ends. Germline assignment: CDR1 MDHEN and CDR2 SYDVKM. This CDR3 has 15 amino acids. The receptor comes from a woman aged 18-29 years in good health and CMV-seronegative. What was sequenced was PBMCs. The rearrangement links TRBV28 to TRBJ2-1; TRBD2 might be the D (6 bases). This CDR3 reads CASTLSGYSYNEQFF. The CDR3 DNA follows: TGTGCCAGCACCCTTAGCGGTTACTCCTACAATGAGCAGTTCTTC.